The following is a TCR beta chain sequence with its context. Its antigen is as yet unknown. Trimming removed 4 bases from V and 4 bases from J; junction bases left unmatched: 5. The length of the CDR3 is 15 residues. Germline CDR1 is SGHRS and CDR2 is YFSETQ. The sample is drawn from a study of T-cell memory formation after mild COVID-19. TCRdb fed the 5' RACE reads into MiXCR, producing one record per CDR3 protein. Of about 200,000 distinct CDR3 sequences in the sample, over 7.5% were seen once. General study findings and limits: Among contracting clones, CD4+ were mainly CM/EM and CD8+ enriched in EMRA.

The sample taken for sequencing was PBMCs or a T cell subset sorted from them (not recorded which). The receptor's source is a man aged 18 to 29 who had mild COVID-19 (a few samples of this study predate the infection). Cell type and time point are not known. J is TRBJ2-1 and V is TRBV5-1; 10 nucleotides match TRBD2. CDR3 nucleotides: TGCGCCAGCAGCCGAACTAGCGGGGTTTACAATGAGCAGTTCTTC. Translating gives CASSRTSGVYNEQFF.